This is a list of T cell receptor beta chains from one sample in a study of cytomegalovirus exposure and HLA in healthy donors. This table comes from immunoSEQ multiplex PCR, and its TCRdb copy is limited to in-frame clones, with some not included. The sample is made up of approximately 110,000 clones, and the top ten hold 2% to 2.5% of it. Sequences were obtained from PBMCs. The receptors come from a man aged 35-49 years in good health and CMV-seronegative. The CDR3 runs from the conserved cysteine through the conserved F or W. The D gene is left open where the match is weak.

v_gene,d_gene,j_gene,CDR3aa,CDR3nt
TRBV6-1,TRBD2,TRBJ2-3,CASTDQTWTSARNF,TGTGCCAGCACTGATCAGACGTGGACTAGCGCCAGGAATTTT
TRBV19,TRBD1,TRBJ2-6,CASSPPRDRVLSGANVLTF,TGTGCCAGTAGTCCCCCCCGCGACAGGGTATTATCTGGGGCCAACGTCCTGACTTTC
TRBV6-5,TRBD2,TRBJ2-7,CASMGLATYEQYF,TGTGCCAGCATGGGACTAGCGACCTACGAGCAGTACTTC
TRBV6-4,TRBD1,TRBJ1-2,CASTPGQGSYGYTF,TGTGCCAGCACCCCGGGACAGGGAAGTTATGGCTACACCTTC
TRBV6-5,-,TRBJ2-2,CASSYYTTGELFF,TGTGCCAGCAGTTATTATACTACCGGGGAGCTGTTTTTT
TRBV19,TRBD2,TRBJ2-5,CASSIVLAGGPGETQYF,TGTGCCAGTAGTATAGTACTAGCGGGAGGGCCTGGGGAGACCCAGTACTTC
TRBV20-1,-,TRBJ2-3,CSAISRVSQYF,TGCAGTGCTATCTCCAGGGTATCGCAGTATTTT
TRBV27,TRBD1,TRBJ1-1,CASSGTGETEAFF,TGTGCCAGCAGTGGGACAGGGGAGACTGAAGCTTTCTTT
TRBV5-1,-,TRBJ2-7,CASSEPGFRYEQYF,TGCGCCAGCAGCGAACCGGGATTCCGGTACGAGCAGTACTTC
TRBV10-2,-,TRBJ2-7,CASSAKYEQYF,TGCGCCAGCAGTGCTAAATACGAGCAGTACTTC
TRBV6-5,TRBD1,TRBJ1-2,CASRAQGNGYGYTF,TGTGCCAGCAGGGCACAGGGGAACGGCTATGGCTACACCTTC
TRBV5-5,TRBD1,TRBJ1-2,CASSLPGTGVSGYTF,TGTGCCAGCAGCCTCCCCGGGACAGGGGTCTCCGGCTACACCTTC
TRBV11-3,-,TRBJ2-6,CASSTQINVLTF,TGTGCCAGCAGCACACAGATCAACGTCCTGACTTTC
TRBV6-5,-,TRBJ1-1,CASSQLQGLTFF,TGTGCCAGCAGTCAACTGCAGGGATTGACTTTCTTT
TRBV4-1,-,TRBJ1-1,CASMPKVRGNTEAFF,TGCGCCAGCATGCCAAAGGTTCGGGGGAACACTGAAGCTTTCTTT
TRBV28,TRBD1,TRBJ1-2,CASSPFRGLRGYTF,TGTGCCAGCAGTCCGTTCAGGGGGCTCCGGGGCTACACCTTC
TRBV6-4,-,TRBJ1-5,CASRISSGPTRVSNQPQHF,TGTGCCAGTCGCATTAGCTCCGGGCCTACCAGGGTCAGCAATCAGCCCCAGCATTTT
TRBV6-5,-,TRBJ2-3,CASSYSNLASTDTQYF,TGTGCCAGCAGTTACTCGAACCTAGCAAGCACAGATACGCAGTATTTT
TRBV30,-,TRBJ1-2,CAWSVSPGGYGYTF,TGTGCCTGGAGTGTTAGCCCGGGAGGGTATGGCTACACCTTC
TRBV7-2,-,TRBJ2-5,CASSHEGGETQYF,TGTGCCAGCAGCCACGAGGGGGGGGAGACCCAGTACTTC
TRBV11-3,-,TRBJ2-7,CASSPPGRAGRERHEQYF,TGTGCCAGCAGCCCCCCCGGAAGGGCGGGCCGGGAGAGGCACGAGCAGTACTTC
TRBV29-1,-,TRBJ1-2,CSVASSLVNGYTF,TGCAGCGTTGCCTCGAGTTTAGTAAATGGCTACACCTTC
TRBV11-2,-,TRBJ2-7,CASSFGQDYEQYF,TGTGCCAGCAGCTTTGGACAAGACTACGAGCAGTACTTC
TRBV5-1,TRBD2,TRBJ2-1,CASSPGHLAGLQFF,TGCGCCAGCAGCCCGGGACACTTAGCGGGACTGCAGTTCTTC
TRBV25-1,-,TRBJ2-7,CASRPAGTDYEQYF,TGTGCCAGCAGGCCTGCGGGGACAGATTACGAGCAGTACTTC
TRBV11-2,TRBD1,TRBJ2-1,CASSETGTGVYNEQFF,TGTGCCAGCAGCGAAACCGGGACAGGGGTTTACAATGAGCAGTTCTTC
TRBV11-3,-,TRBJ2-7,CASSLADTQLLEQYF,TGTGCCAGCAGCTTAGCGGACACCCAACTTCTTGAGCAGTACTTC
TRBV11-3,TRBD2,TRBJ2-5,CASSLDGSSGRGLEETQYF,TGTGCCAGCAGCTTAGATGGTTCTAGCGGGAGAGGTTTAGAAGAGACCCAGTACTTC
TRBV6-5,TRBD2,TRBJ2-7,CASTEASGLYEQYF,TGTGCCAGCACCGAGGCTAGCGGTCTCTACGAGCAGTACTTC
TRBV28,TRBD2,TRBJ2-1,CASRTLAGGRYNEQFF,TGTGCCAGCAGAACACTAGCGGGAGGGCGCTACAATGAGCAGTTCTTC
TRBV11-3,-,TRBJ1-1,CASSSDTGWNTEAFF,TGTGCCAGCAGCTCAGACACAGGGTGGAACACTGAAGCTTTCTTT
TRBV7-2,-,TRBJ1-3,CASSWGGASTGNTIYF,TGTGCCAGCAGCTGGGGGGGTGCCAGTACTGGAAACACCATATATTTT
TRBV5-6,TRBD1,TRBJ2-7,CASSPDRVHEQYF,TGTGCCAGCAGCCCTGACAGGGTCCACGAGCAGTACTTC
TRBV30,TRBD1,TRBJ1-2,CAWSPRQGWYGYTF,TGTGCCTGGAGTCCTCGACAGGGTTGGTATGGCTACACCTTC
TRBV7-9,-,TRBJ2-2,CASSTWDINTGELFF,TGTGCCAGCAGCACCTGGGACATAAACACCGGGGAGCTGTTTTTT
TRBV5-1,TRBD1,TRBJ1-1,CASSLGVPGQRMNTEAFF,TGCGCCAGCAGCTTGGGGGTCCCGGGACAGAGAATGAACACTGAAGCTTTCTTT
TRBV2,-,TRBJ1-2,CASSPQGANYGYTF,TGTGCCAGCAGTCCACAGGGCGCCAACTATGGCTACACCTTC
TRBV11-2,TRBD2,TRBJ2-1,CASRNAPGTSGRGNEQFF,TGTGCCAGCAGAAATGCCCCGGGGACTAGCGGGAGGGGCAATGAGCAGTTCTTC
TRBV28,-,TRBJ1-1,CASSDPTLRAEAFF,TGTGCCAGCAGTGACCCCACCTTGAGGGCTGAAGCTTTCTTT
TRBV7-9,TRBD2,TRBJ2-7,CASGGSAYEQYF,TGTGCCAGCGGCGGGAGCGCCTACGAGCAGTACTTC
TRBV6-5,-,TRBJ2-7,CASYRFSYEQYF,TGTGCCAGCTACCGGTTTTCCTACGAGCAGTACTTC
TRBV7-2,-,TRBJ2-5,CASSRSGPRETQYF,TGTGCCAGCAGCCGGTCGGGTCCTAGAGAGACCCAGTACTTC
TRBV5-6,TRBD1,TRBJ2-7,CASTPSRTGREQYF,TGTGCCAGCACCCCATCCAGGACAGGGCGAGAGCAGTACTTC
TRBV5-4,TRBD2,TRBJ2-5,CASSILAGGSTTQYF,TGTGCCAGCAGCATCCTAGCGGGAGGCTCCACGACCCAGTACTTC
TRBV28,TRBD1,TRBJ1-2,CASSLNGQGGYTF,TGTGCCAGCAGTTTAAATGGACAGGGGGGCTACACCTTC
TRBV7-9,TRBD1,TRBJ2-1,CASGLWGQANNEQFF,TGTGCCAGCGGATTATGGGGACAGGCAAACAATGAGCAGTTCTTC
TRBV2,TRBD2,TRBJ2-3,CASGRGSGADTQYF,TGTGCCAGCGGCCGCGGGAGCGGGGCAGATACGCAGTATTTT
TRBV5-1,-,TRBJ2-3,CASSLVLGPDTQYF,TGCGCCAGCAGCTTGGTTCTGGGGCCAGATACGCAGTATTTT
TRBV27,TRBD1,TRBJ2-7,CASSYTRGLEQYF,TGTGCCAGCAGTTACACAAGGGGGCTCGAGCAGTACTTC
TRBV19,-,TRBJ2-5,CASSIGDLYQETQYF,TGTGCCAGTAGTATAGGGGACTTATACCAAGAGACCCAGTACTTC
TRBV5-1,TRBD1,TRBJ1-4,CASSSTGATNEKLFF,TGCGCCAGCAGCTCAACAGGGGCAACTAATGAAAAACTGTTTTTT
TRBV6-6,TRBD1,TRBJ1-1,CASSTGVPPEAFF,TGTGCCAGCAGTACAGGGGTACCCCCCGAAGCTTTCTTT
TRBV27,TRBD1,TRBJ1-2,CASSFTGGRDKGGYTF,TGTGCCAGCAGTTTTACAGGGGGAAGAGACAAGGGTGGCTACACCTTC
TRBV30,TRBD2,TRBJ2-3,CAWRDSGLAGTLSQYF,TGTGCCTGGAGGGACTCAGGACTAGCGGGGACCTTATCGCAGTATTTT
TRBV4-2,TRBD1,TRBJ1-1,CASSPDRVNTEAFF,TGTGCCAGCAGCCCGGACAGGGTGAACACTGAAGCTTTCTTT